The subject of this entry is one T cell receptor (beta chain). What it recognizes is unknown. This CDR3 is built from 15 residues. The germline V gene encodes CDR1 SGHTA and CDR2 FQGNSA. Trimming pared 8 bases from V and 2 bases from J, leaving 17 bases between. The data were obtained in a study of cytomegalovirus exposure and HLA in healthy donors. As for the study in general: An earlier analysis identified 120 million or so unique TCR beta sequences in about 170 million T cells. Early on, a data release was issued that held 65 million to 100 million unique TCRs from HLA-typed donors.

Primers included in the PCR were 60 Vbeta and 13 Jbeta primers. The assay was immunoSEQ multiplex PCR, and TCRdb's table has in-frame clones only and misses some. The sample lists over 75,000 clones, roughly 75% occurring once. Findings and limits, study-wide: V- and J-gene trimming of TCR beta was linked (in a later analysis) to a missense DCLRE1C variant.

Sample: PBMCs. The origin of this receptor is a woman aged 55-69 years in good health and CMV-seronegative. The chain couples TRBV7-2 to TRBJ2-3, with TRBD2 as a possible D gene (5 bases). The CDR3 spells CASALSSGSTDTQYF. The CDR3 nucleotides are TGTGCCAGCGCCCTCTCCTCGGGATCCACAGATACGCAGTATTTT.